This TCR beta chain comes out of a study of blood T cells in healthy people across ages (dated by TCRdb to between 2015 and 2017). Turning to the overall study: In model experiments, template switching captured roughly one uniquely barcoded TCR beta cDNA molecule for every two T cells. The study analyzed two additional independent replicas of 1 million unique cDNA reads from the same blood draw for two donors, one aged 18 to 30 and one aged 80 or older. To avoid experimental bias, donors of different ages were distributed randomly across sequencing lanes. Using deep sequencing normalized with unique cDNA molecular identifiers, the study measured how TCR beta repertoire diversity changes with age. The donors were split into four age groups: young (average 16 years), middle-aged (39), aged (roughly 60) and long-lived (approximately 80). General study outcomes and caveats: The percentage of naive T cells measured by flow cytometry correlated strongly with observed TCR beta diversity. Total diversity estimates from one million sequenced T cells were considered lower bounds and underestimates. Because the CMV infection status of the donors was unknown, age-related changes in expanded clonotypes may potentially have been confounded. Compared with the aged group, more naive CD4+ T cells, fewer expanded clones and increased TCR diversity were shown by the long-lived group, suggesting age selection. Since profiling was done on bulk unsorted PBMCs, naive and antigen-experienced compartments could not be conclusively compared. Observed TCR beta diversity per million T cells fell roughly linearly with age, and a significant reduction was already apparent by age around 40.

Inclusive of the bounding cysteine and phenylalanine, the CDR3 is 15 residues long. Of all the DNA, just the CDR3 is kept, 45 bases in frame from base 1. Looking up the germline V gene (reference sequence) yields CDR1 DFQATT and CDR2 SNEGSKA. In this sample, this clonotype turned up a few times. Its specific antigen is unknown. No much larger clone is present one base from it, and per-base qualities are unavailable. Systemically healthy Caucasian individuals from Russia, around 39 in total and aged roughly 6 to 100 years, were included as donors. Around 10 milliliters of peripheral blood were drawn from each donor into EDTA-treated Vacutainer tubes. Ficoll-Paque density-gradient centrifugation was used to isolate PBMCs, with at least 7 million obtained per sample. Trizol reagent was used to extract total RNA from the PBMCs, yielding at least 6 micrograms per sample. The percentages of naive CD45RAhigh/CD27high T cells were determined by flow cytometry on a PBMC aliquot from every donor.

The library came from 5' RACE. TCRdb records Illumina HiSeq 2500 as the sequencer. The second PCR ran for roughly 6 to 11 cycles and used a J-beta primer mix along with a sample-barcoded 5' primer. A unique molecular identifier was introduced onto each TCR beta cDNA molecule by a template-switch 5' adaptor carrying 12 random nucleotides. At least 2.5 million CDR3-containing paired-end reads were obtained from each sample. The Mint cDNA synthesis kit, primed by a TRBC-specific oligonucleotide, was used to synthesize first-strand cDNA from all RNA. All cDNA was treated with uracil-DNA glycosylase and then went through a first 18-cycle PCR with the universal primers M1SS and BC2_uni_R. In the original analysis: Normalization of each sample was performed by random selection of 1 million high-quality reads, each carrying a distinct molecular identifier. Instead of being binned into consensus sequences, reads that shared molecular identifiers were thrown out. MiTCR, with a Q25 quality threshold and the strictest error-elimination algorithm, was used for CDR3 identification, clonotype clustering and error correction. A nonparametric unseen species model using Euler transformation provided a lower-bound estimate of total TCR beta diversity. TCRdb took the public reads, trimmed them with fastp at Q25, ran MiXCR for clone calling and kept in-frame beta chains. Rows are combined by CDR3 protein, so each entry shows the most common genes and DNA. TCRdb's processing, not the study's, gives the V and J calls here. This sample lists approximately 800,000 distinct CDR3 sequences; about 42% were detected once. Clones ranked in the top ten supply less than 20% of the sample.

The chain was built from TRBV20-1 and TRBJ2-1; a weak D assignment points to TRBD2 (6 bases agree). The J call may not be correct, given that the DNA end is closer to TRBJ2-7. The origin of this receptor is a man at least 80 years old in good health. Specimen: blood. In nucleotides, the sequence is TGCAGTGCGGGGGACGCTAGCGCGTCCTACAATGAGCAGTACTTC. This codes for CSAGDASASYNEQYF.